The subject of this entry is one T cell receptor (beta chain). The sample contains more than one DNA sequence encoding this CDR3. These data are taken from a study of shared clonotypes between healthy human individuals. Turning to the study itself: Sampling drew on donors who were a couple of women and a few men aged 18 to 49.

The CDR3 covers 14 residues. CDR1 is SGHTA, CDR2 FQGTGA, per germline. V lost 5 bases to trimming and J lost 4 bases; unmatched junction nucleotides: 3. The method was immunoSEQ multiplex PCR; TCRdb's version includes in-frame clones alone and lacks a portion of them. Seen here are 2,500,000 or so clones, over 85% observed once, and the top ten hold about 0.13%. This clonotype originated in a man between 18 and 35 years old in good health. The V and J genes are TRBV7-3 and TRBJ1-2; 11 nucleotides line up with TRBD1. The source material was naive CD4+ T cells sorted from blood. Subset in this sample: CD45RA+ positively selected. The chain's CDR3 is CASSPGTGGYGYTF. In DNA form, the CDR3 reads TGTGCCAGCAGCCCGGGGACAGGGGGCTATGGCTACACCTTC.